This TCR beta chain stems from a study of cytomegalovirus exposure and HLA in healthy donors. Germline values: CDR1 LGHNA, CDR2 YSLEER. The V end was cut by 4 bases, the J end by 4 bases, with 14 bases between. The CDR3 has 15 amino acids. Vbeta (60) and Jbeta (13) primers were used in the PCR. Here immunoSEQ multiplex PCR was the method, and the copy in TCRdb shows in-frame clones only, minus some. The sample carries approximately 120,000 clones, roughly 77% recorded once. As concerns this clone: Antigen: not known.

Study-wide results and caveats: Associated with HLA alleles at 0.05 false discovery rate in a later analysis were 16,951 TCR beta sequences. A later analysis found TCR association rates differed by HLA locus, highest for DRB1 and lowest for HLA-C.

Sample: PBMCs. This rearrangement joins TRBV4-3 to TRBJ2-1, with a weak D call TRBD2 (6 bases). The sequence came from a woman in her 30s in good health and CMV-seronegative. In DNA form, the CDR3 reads TGCGCCAGCAGCCCCTCGGGCGGGAATTACAATGAGCAGTTCTTC. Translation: CASSPSGGNYNEQFF.